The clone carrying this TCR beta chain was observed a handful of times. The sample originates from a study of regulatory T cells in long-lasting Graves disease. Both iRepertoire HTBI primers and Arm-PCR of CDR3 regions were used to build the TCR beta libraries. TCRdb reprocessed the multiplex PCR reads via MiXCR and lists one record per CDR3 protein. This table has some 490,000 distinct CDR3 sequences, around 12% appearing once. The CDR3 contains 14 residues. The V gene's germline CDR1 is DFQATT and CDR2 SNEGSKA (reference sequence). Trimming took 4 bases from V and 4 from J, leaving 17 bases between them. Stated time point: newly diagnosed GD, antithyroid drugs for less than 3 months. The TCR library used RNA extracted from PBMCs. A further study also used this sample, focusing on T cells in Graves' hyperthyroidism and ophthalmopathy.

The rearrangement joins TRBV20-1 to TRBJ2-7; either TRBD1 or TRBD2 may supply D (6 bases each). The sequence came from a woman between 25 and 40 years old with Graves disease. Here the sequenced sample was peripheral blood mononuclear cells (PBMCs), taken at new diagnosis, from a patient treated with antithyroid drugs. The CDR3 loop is CSAISGAPRYEQYF. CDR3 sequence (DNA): TGCAGTGCTATCTCGGGGGCCCCGCGATACGAGCAGTACTTC.